This entry is about one T cell receptor (beta chain). Its antigen is unidentified. This sample is part of a study of Graves' ophthalmopathy and Graves' hyperthyroidism. On the study more broadly: Over 18 months of follow-up, stable hyperthyroidism required that no ophthalmopathy appear. Study results and limitations: Most expanded thyroid clonotypes above 0.001 frequency also appeared in blood.

Amplification of the TCR beta CDR3 regions used RNA transcripts (as template). RT-PCR with HTBI primers came first, then second-round multiplex PCR. MiXCR was run by TCRdb on the multiplex PCR reads, yielding one entry per CDR3 protein. The sample carries approximately 1.2 million distinct CDR3 sequences, 35% to 45% recorded once. Participants with hyperthyroidism, aged 18 to 65, were newly diagnosed with under 2 months' duration. Physicians reached a diagnosis by relying on clinical symptoms, serum thyroxine, TRAb, thyroid ultrasound and orbital computed tomography. The source of this sequence is an adult man with Graves' hyperthyroidism. Sequenced input: peripheral blood or thyroid tissue (not recorded which).

The CDR3 loop is CAGGGAGNTIYF. The CDR3, as DNA: TGTGCCGGAGGAGGGGCTGGAAACACCATATATTTT. The gene calls are TRBV2 and TRBJ1-3; D might be TRBD1 (5 bases). From germline, CDR1 is SNHLY and CDR2 FYNNEI. V gave up 11 bases and J gave up 2 bases, with 10 bases separating them. The CDR3 is 12 residues long.